This TCR beta chain is from a study of T cell responses to AZD1222 COVID-19 vaccine. Whole-study results and caveats: Females made up more of the donors, who were largely white British, and clonal diversity may have come out too low. Spike-specific TCRs gained breadth and depth after people received two AZD1222 doses. The repertoires were collected only after the peak T cell response.

This clone is a singleton in its sample. Its matching antigen is unknown. CDR1 is LNHDA, CDR2 SQIVND, per germline (reference sequence). V dropped 7 bases and J dropped 0 bases, with 9 bases sitting between them. The CDR3 consists of 13 residues. The data were produced by immunoSEQ multiplex PCR, yet TCRdb's version contains in-frame clones alone and is incomplete. This table holds roughly 160,000 clones, approximately 90% found once. This TCR came from an adult in good health. This material consisted of peripheral blood, taken on day 0 of AZD1222 vaccination. The chain is built from TRBV19 and TRBJ1-2; D is uncertain. CDR3 nucleotides: TGTGCCAGTAAATACCCAGCTAACTATGGCTACACCTTC. This sequence encodes CASKYPANYGYTF.